One and the same sample provided the 30 T cell receptor beta chains below, sequenced in a study of regulatory T cells in long-lasting Graves disease. Regarding time point: newly diagnosed GD, antithyroid drugs for less than 3 months. RNA from PBMCs was the source of the TCR library. HTBI primers from iRepertoire and Arm-PCR of CDR3 regions yielded the TCR beta libraries. MiXCR, run by TCRdb on the multiplex PCR reads, gives a single entry per CDR3 protein. The top ten hold approximately 12% of the sample, which has approximately 470,000 distinct CDR3 sequences, 15% to 20% seen once. These records were also assigned to another study, of T cells in Graves' hyperthyroidism and ophthalmopathy.

Sequences were derived from peripheral blood mononuclear cells (PBMCs), sampled at new diagnosis, from a patient treated with antithyroid drugs. These receptors all stem from a man aged 40-49 years with Graves disease.

CDR3 nucleotides: TGTGCCAGCAGCCCCGAACAGCTTATGCTTATTGGTGGCTACACCTTC. It codes for CASSPEQLMLIGGYTF. The J gene is TRBJ1-2, the V gene TRBV7-9; no clear D gene. From germline, CDR1 is SEHNR and CDR2 FQNEAQ (reference sequence). V lost 5 bases and J lost 7, with 23 bases in between. The CDR3 spans 16 residues.

This chain connects TRBV15 to TRBJ2-5; 11 bases fit TRBD2. CDR3 length equals 18 residues. V shed 0 bases, J shed 1 base, and the junction held 7 bases outside the gene matches. CDR1 is LNHNV and CDR2 is YYDKDF in the germline V gene (reference sequence). The CDR3 DNA is TGTGCCACCAGCAGAGACCTTAGCGGGAGGGCACCCCAAGAGACCCAGTACTTC. This encodes CATSRDLSGRAPQETQYF.

The sample holds many counts of this clonotype. CDR3 protein: CASSPLENNSPLHF. The CDR3 nucleotides read TGTGCCAGCTCACCGCTTGAGAATAATTCACCCCTCCACTTT. V gene TRBV18 combines with J gene TRBJ1-6; D gene unclear. The germline CDR1 and CDR2 sequences are KGHSH and LQKENI. Trimming stripped 3 bases from V and 5 bases from J, with 8 bases between. This CDR3 has 14 residues.

This clonotype appeared many times. The genes are TRBV3-1 and TRBJ2-5, with no clear D. The germline V gene has CDR1 LGHDT and CDR2 YNNKEL (reference sequence). The CDR3 loop spans 13 amino acids. V was shortened by 4 bases and J by 5 bases, with 11 bases between the two germline ends. The CDR3 loop reads CASSPPQRETQYF. The CDR3 DNA sequence: TGTGCCAGCAGCCCCCCCCAGCGTGAGACCCAGTACTTC.

This clonotype was observed a few times. The V gene is TRBV9, the J gene TRBJ2-1; TRBD2 aligns across 13 bases. This CDR3 is 20 amino acids long. V shed 0 bases and J 2 bases; nucleotides not matched to a gene: 11. Germline CDR1 and CDR2: SGDLS and YYNGEE. The CDR3 region is CASSVVPTGTSGMTYNEQFF. In nucleotides, the CDR3 is TGTGCCAGCAGCGTAGTCCCGACCGGGACTAGCGGGATGACCTACAATGAGCAGTTCTTC.

This clonotype was counted a few times. The chain couples TRBV3-1 to TRBJ2-5; 8 bases fit TRBD1. In germline, CDR1 is LGHDT, CDR2 YNNKEL (reference sequence). The V and J ends lost 4 bases and 5 bases, in that order; junction bases with no gene match: 6. The CDR3 contains 14 residues. The CDR3 DNA is TGTGCCAGCAGCCCGGCAGGGGGCCGGGAGACCCAGTACTTC. The encoded protein is CASSPAGGRETQYF.

The chain links TRBV6-1 to TRBJ2-1; 9 bases are a match to TRBD1. Trimming removed 7 bases from V and 7 bases from J; junction bases left unmatched: 8. CDR3 length equals 14 residues. CDR1 is MNHNS, CDR2 SASEGT, per germline. The CDR3 bases are TGTGCCAGCACCCGGGACAGGGTATCAAATGAGCAGTTCTTC. Translating gives CASTRDRVSNEQFF.

This clonotype was detected many times. The rearrangement links TRBV20-1 to TRBJ2-7, with D perhaps matching TRBD1 or TRBD2 (5 bases each). Deletions cut 6 bases from V and 0 bases from J, with 15 bases between. There are 14 residues in the CDR3. Germline V CDR1 and CDR2: DFQATT, SNEGSKA (reference sequence). Here the CDR3 DNA reads TGCAGTGCCCCCGGGACGGTAAGCTCCTACGAGCAGTACTTC. This encodes CSAPGTVSSYEQYF.

The chain combines TRBV29-1 with TRBJ1-3; D uncertain. The V and J ends lost 3 bases and 0 bases respectively, with 18 bases between them. Germline assignment: CDR1 SQVTM and CDR2 ANQGSEA. The CDR3 runs to 17 residues. CDR3 sequence: CSVEDRQLINSGNTIYF. CDR3 in DNA: TGCAGCGTTGAGGACCGGCAGCTTATTAACTCTGGAAACACCATATATTTT.

At least ten counts were recorded for this clonotype. The chain is built from TRBV6-2 or TRBV6-3 and TRBJ2-1; D is unclear. The CDR3 loop spans 13 amino acids. The germline gives CDR1 MNHEY, CDR2 SVGEGT. Trimming took off 6 bases at V and 8 bases at J, with 14 bases between the two ends. CDR3 nucleotides: TGTGCCAGCAGCCTTAGGGCGCGCGATGAGCAGTTCTTC. The encoded protein is CASSLRARDEQFF.

This clonotype was recorded a few times. The chain joins TRBV15 to TRBJ1-1, with TRBD1 matching over 7 bases. V was clipped by 3 bases and J by 4 bases; unmatched bases: 11. Germline lookup yields CDR1 LNHNV and CDR2 YYDKDF (reference sequence). This CDR3 spans 16 amino acids. CDR3 nucleotides: TGTGCCACCAGCAGGACCAGACAGGGAGCGGGCACTGAAGCTTTCTTT. It codes for CATSRTRQGAGTEAFF.

This clonotype was seen repeatedly, ten times or more. The chain links TRBV3-1 to TRBJ2-7; D possibly corresponds to TRBD1 (6 bases). With 4 bases removed from V and 6 bases from J, the gap between germline ends came to 13 bases. Germline CDR1 LGHDT, CDR2 YNNKEL (reference sequence). The CDR3 runs 13 residues. The CDR3 bases are TGTGCCAGCAGCCTACGAACAGGGAGCGAGCAGTACTTC. This sequence encodes CASSLRTGSEQYF.

This clonotype showed up many times. The chain links TRBV12-3 or TRBV12-4 to TRBJ2-5, with 7 bases lining up with TRBD2. V trimming: 7 bases; J trimming: 5 bases; junction bases outside the gene matches: 7. The CDR3 loop spans 13 amino acids. The CDR3 protein is CASMARESETQYF. The CDR3 DNA is TGTGCCAGCATGGCGCGGGAGTCCGAGACCCAGTACTTC.

Note on this clonotype: The junction shows a germline mismatch at one end, possibly a read error. The V gene is TRBV5-1, the J gene TRBJ1-2; 8 positions match TRBD1. The CDR3 contains 15 residues. The germline V gene encodes CDR1 SGHRS and CDR2 YFSETQ. The DNA for the CDR3 is TGTGCCAGCAGCATTCAGGGACAGGCGAACTATGGCTACACCTTC. Protein: CASSIQGQANYGYTF.

This clonotype has a handful of counts. V gene TRBV5-1 combines with J gene TRBJ2-7, with D tentatively TRBD1 (6 bases). Germline loops: CDR1 SGHRS, CDR2 YFSETQ. This CDR3 comprises 15 residues. V was cut by 0 bases and J by 1 base, with 11 bases left in between. The CDR3 protein is CASSLGGLQSYEQYF. As DNA, the CDR3 is TGCGCCAGCAGCTTGGGGGGGCTCCAGTCCTACGAGCAGTACTTC. Together with reference TRBV5-1 and TRBJ2-7, the CDR3 gives the full variable domain: KAGVTQTPRYLIKTRGQQVTLSCSPISGHRSVSWYQQTPGQGLQFLFEYFSETQRNKGNFPGRFSGRQFSNSRSEMNVSTLELGDSALYLCASSLGGLQSYEQYFGPGTRLTVT.

The sample holds a few counts of this clonotype. This chain uses TRBV12-3 or TRBV12-4 with TRBJ1-1; D ambiguous. The germline V and J ends were trimmed by 2 bases and 1 base, with 11 bases remaining between them. CDR3 length equals 15 residues. For the CDR3, the DNA is TGTGCCAGCAGTTTAAGAAGTACAGAGAACACTGAAGCTTTCTTT. This gives the protein CASSLRSTENTEAFF.

V and J are TRBV6-1 and TRBJ2-7; D gene uncertain. CDR3 length equals 13 residues. V was pared by 10 bases and J by 5 bases, with 18 bases between. Germline CDR1 MNHNS, CDR2 SASEGT. The CDR3 here is CATWPKARDEQYF. The CDR3 DNA reads TGTGCCACCTGGCCGAAGGCTCGCGACGAGCAGTACTTC.

Ten or more counts support this clonotype. The genes are TRBV30 and TRBJ2-1, with D perhaps matching TRBD1 or TRBD2 (7 bases each). The CDR3 is 14 amino acids. The V end was cut by 7 bases, the J end by 9 bases, with 22 bases between. From germline, CDR1 is GTSNPN and CDR2 SVGIG (reference sequence). This CDR3 is CASTDREGGSEQFF. Written as DNA, the CDR3 is TGTGCCTCTACCGACAGGGAGGGGGGCAGTGAGCAGTTCTTC.

This clonotype was recorded many times. V is TRBV28 and J is TRBJ2-2, with TRBD2 as a possible D gene (5 bases). Germline-derived CDR1 and CDR2 are MDHEN and SYDVKM. The V end lost 5 bases, the J end lost 4 bases, and 11 bases lay between the germline ends. The CDR3 runs to 14 residues. The CDR3 is CASSRLAGTGELFF. The CDR3 bases are TGTGCCAGCAGTCGGCTAGCTGGCACCGGGGAGCTGTTTTTT. Using reference TRBV28 and TRBJ2-2 for the parts outside the CDR3, the full variable domain is DVKVTQSSRYLVKRTGEKVFLECVQDMDHENMFWYRQDPGLGLRLIYFSYDVKMKEKGDIPEGYSVSREKKERFSLILESASTNQTSMYLCASSRLAGTGELFFGEGSRLTVL.

A note on this clonotype: A much larger clonotype is one base distant, so this may be a read error. The chain links TRBV5-1 to TRBJ2-3, with 7 bases lining up with TRBD1. From germline, CDR1 is SGHRS and CDR2 YFSETQ. This CDR3 contains 14 residues. The CDR3 DNA follows: TGCGTCAGCAGCTTCGACAGGGTGTCAGATACGCAGTATTTT. Translated, it gives CVSSFDRVSDTQYF.

This clonotype was counted only a few times. One end of the junction does not line up with germline, which may come from a read error. J is TRBJ1-2 and V is TRBV5-1; 8 bases are shared with TRBD1. Germline lookup yields CDR1 SGHRS and CDR2 YFSETQ. This CDR3 region has 14 residues. The CDR3 here is CASSPGQANCGYTF. The CDR3 coding sequence is TGCGCCAGCAGCCCGGGACAGGCGAACTGTGGCTACACCTTC.

CDR3 loop: CASTEQRVGAYGYTF. The CDR3 DNA reads as TGTGCCAGTACCGAGCAGAGGGTCGGGGCTTATGGCTACACCTTC. The chain has TRBV19 and TRBJ1-2; perhaps TRBD1 as D (5 bases). The CDR3 consists of 15 residues. Between the trimmed V and J ends, which lost 7 bases and 5 bases, there was a span of 20 bases. The germline CDR1 and CDR2 sequences are LNHDA and SQIVND (reference sequence).

This clonotype was counted many times. CDR3 amino acids: CSAETVAGVDNEQFF. The DNA of the CDR3 is TGCAGTGCTGAAACGGTAGCGGGAGTCGACAATGAGCAGTTCTTC. The chain couples TRBV20-1 to TRBJ2-1, with 9 positions matching TRBD2. Germline V gene data show CDR1 as DFQATT and CDR2 as SNEGSKA (reference sequence). V was clipped by 5 bases and J by 5 bases; unmatched bases: 10. The CDR3 is 15 amino acids.

The sample holds many counts of this clonotype. This chain uses TRBV9 with TRBJ2-5; D ambiguous. Per germline, CDR1 SGDLS and CDR2 YYNGEE. The V gene lost 3 bases and the J gene lost 1 base, with 19 bases spanning the gap. The length of the CDR3 is 17 residues. The CDR3 protein is CASSAGDQSLLQETQYF. The CDR3 DNA is TGTGCCAGCAGCGCCGGAGACCAGTCCCTCCTCCAAGAGACCCAGTACTTC. The entire variable domain, with the rest obtained from reference TRBV9 and TRBJ2-5, is as follows: DSGVTQTPKHLITATGQRVTLRCSPRSGDLSVYWYQQSLDQGLQFLIQYYNGEERAKGNILERFSAQQFPDLHSELNLSSLELGDSALYFCASSAGDQSLLQETQYFGPGTRLLVL.

This clonotype occurred many times. The rearrangement links TRBV5-1 to TRBJ1-1; TRBD1 agrees at 7 bases. J gave up 7 bases and V 2 bases, and 2 bases lay outside the gene matches. Per germline, CDR1 SGHRS and CDR2 YFSETQ. The CDR3 loop spans 12 amino acids. The CDR3 DNA sequence: TGCGCCAGCAGCTTACAGGGGTATGAAGCTTTCTTT. This codes for CASSLQGYEAFF. Filled out from reference TRBV5-1 and TRBJ1-1, the complete variable domain reads KAGVTQTPRYLIKTRGQQVTLSCSPISGHRSVSWYQQTPGQGLQFLFEYFSETQRNKGNFPGRFSGRQFSNSRSEMNVSTLELGDSALYLCASSLQGYEAFFGQGTRLTVV.

This clonotype was picked up a small number of times. The chain recombines TRBV2 with TRBJ2-7; 10 nucleotides match TRBD2. The CDR3 covers 15 residues. Germline V gene lookup returns CDR1 SNHLY and CDR2 FYNNEI. V gave up 5 bases and J gave up 6 bases; unmatched junction bases: 10. CDR3 protein: CASSPASGSWGEQYF. The CDR3 nucleotides read TGTGCCAGCAGTCCCGCTAGCGGGAGCTGGGGCGAGCAGTACTTC. The variable domain in full, completed from reference TRBV2 and TRBJ2-7, reads EPEVTQTPSHQVTQMGQEVILRCVPISNHLYFYWYRQILGQKVEFLVSFYNNEISEKSEIFDDQFSVERPDGSNFTLKIRSTKLEDSAMYFCASSPASGSWGEQYFGPGTRLTVT.

This clonotype was counted between two and nine times. The chain combines TRBV7-8 with TRBJ1-1, with a possible D match to TRBD1 (6 bases). This CDR3 has 15 amino acids. Germline CDR1 is SGHVS and CDR2 is FQNEAQ. The germline V and J ends were trimmed by 7 bases and 5 bases, with 20 bases remaining between them. The CDR3 loop reads CASTLTGTRNTEAFF. The CDR3 region has the DNA TGTGCCAGCACCCTAACCGGGACAAGAAATACTGAAGCTTTCTTT.

This chain connects TRBV5-1 to TRBJ1-1; D not resolved. The CDR3 consists of 15 residues. V lost 0 bases and J lost 0, with 9 bases in between. Germline CDR1 reads SGHRS; CDR2 reads YFSETQ. The CDR3 DNA reads TGCGCCAGCAGCTTGGATGTGGGCCTGAACACTGAAGCTTTCTTT. This codes for CASSLDVGLNTEAFF.

In this sample, this clonotype turned up many times. The chain links TRBV20-1 to TRBJ2-7; 9 positions match TRBD1. J was trimmed by 6 bases and V by 5 bases; bases with no gene match: 8. The germline V gene encodes CDR1 DFQATT and CDR2 SNEGSKA (reference sequence). The CDR3 sequence is 13 residues long. CDR3 DNA sequence: TGCAGTGCTTTCCCGGGACAGGGCTTCGAGCAGTACTTC. Amino acid sequence: CSAFPGQGFEQYF.

This clonotype was counted between two and nine times. The J gene is TRBJ1-5, the V gene TRBV6-1; D gene uncertain. V was clipped by 3 bases and J by 2 bases, with 14 bases between them. CDR1 is MNHNS and CDR2 is SASEGT in the germline V gene. The CDR3 runs 16 residues. CDR3 coding DNA: TGTGCCAGCAGTGACCGAGACAATACACGCAATCAGCCCCAGCATTTT. This encodes CASSDRDNTRNQPQHF.